One and the same sample provided the 3 T cell receptor beta chains below, sequenced in a study of cytomegalovirus exposure and HLA in healthy donors. The PCR was carried out with 60 Vbeta primers and 13 Jbeta primers. This table comes from immunoSEQ multiplex PCR, and its TCRdb copy is limited to in-frame clones, with some not included. The table records about 170,000 clones, about 80% of them present only once. Sample: PBMCs. The source is a middle-aged man in good health and CMV-seropositive.

This clone was seen once. The chain joins TRBV27 to TRBJ1-2; 8 positions agree with TRBD1. Germline V gene sequence: CDR1 MNHEY, CDR2 SMNVEV (reference sequence). With 6 bases clipped from V and 4 bases from J, the junction kept 10 bases outside the gene matches. The CDR3 length is 15 residues. CDR3 DNA: TGTGCCAGCAGAATTAACAGGGGGGGAGGCTATGGCTACACCTTC. This encodes CASRINRGGGYGYTF.

This clone has only a few counts. The genes are TRBV7-7 and TRBJ2-2; D is perhaps TRBD1 (6 bases). Trimming cost V 2 bases and J 5 bases, with 6 bases left between them. Germline V lookup: CDR1 SSHAT, CDR2 FNYEAQ (reference sequence). The CDR3 extends over 13 amino acids. CDR3 DNA sequence: TGTGCCAGCAGCTTAAGGGGGACCGGGGAGCTGTTTTTT. This codes for CASSLRGTGELFF. Looking up the rest from reference TRBV7-7 and TRBJ2-2 gives the full variable domain: GAGVSQSPRYKVTKRGQDVTLRCDPISSHATLYWYQQALGQGPEFLTYFNYEAQPDKSGLPSDRFSAERPEGSISTLTIQRTEQRDSAMYRCASSLRGTGELFFGEGSRLTVL.

The J gene is TRBJ2-5, the V gene TRBV5-1; TRBD2 agrees at 10 bases. CDR1 and CDR2 from the germline V gene are SGHRS and YFSETQ. The CDR3 is 14 amino acids. The V gene end was trimmed by 4 bases and the J gene end by 3 bases; junction bases not matched to a gene: 3. The CDR3 spells CASSPGLAEETQYF. The DNA of the CDR3 is TGCGCCAGCAGCCCCGGACTAGCGGAAGAGACCCAGTACTTC.